This is a list of T cell receptor beta chains from one sample in a study of blood T cell repertoires in COVID-19. Sequencing was performed with immunoSEQ multiplex PCR; in TCRdb, only in-frame clones are kept and a portion is missing. The sample records 350,000 to 550,000 clones, roughly nine tenths being singletons. Sequencing input: PBMCs or T cells enriched from blood (not recorded which). These receptors all come from a man aged 30-40 years who had recovered from COVID-19. Both conserved end residues are part of each CDR3. D genes are given only for firm matches. Where a row states a size, it is once, few, many or the class of an expanded clone; other rows omit it.

clone_size d_call j_call v_call cdr3_aa cdr3_nt
NA NA TRBJ1-1 TRBV4-1 CASSQAPGLTEAFF TGCGCCAGCAGCCAAGCTCCAGGACTGACTGAAGCTTTCTTT
few TRBD2 TRBJ2-7 TRBV10-1 CASSEAGTYEQYF TGCGCCAGCAGTGAAGCGGGGACCTACGAGCAGTACTTC
NA NA TRBJ1-2 TRBV29-1 CSVGQNGYTF TGCAGCGTTGGGCAGAATGGCTACACCTTC
NA TRBD1 TRBJ2-7 TRBV10-3 CAMGQTYEQYF TGTGCCATGGGACAGACCTACGAGCAGTACTTC
NA TRBD1 TRBJ1-2 TRBV18 CASSPDRAGYTF TGTGCCAGCTCACCGGACAGGGCTGGCTACACCTTC
NA NA TRBJ2-7 TRBV15 CATSRDRGEQYF TGTGCCACCAGCAGAGACCGCGGGGAGCAGTACTTC
NA TRBD1 TRBJ2-7 TRBV29-1 CSAQSPGQGSSYEQYF TGCAGCGCCCAATCCCCAGGACAGGGCTCTTCCTACGAGCAGTACTTC
NA NA TRBJ2-6 TRBV10-2 CASSHDRSGANVLTF TGCGCCAGCAGTCACGACAGGTCTGGGGCCAACGTCCTGACTTTC
NA TRBD1 TRBJ1-1 TRBV7-3 CASSLDRANTEAFF TGTGCCAGCAGCTTGGACAGGGCGAACACTGAAGCTTTCTTT
NA TRBD1 TRBJ1-1 TRBV28 CASSWDRAKTEAFF TGTGCCAGCAGTTGGGACAGGGCGAAGACTGAAGCTTTCTTT
NA NA TRBJ2-5 TRBV9 CASSGRQTQETQYF TGTGCCAGCAGCGGCCGACAGACACAAGAGACCCAGTACTTC
NA NA TRBJ1-2 TRBV28 CASSTPDGYTF TGTGCCAGCAGTACACCCGATGGCTACACCTTC
NA NA TRBJ1-4 TRBV19 CASTEQGIEKLFF TGTGCCAGTACAGAACAGGGTATTGAAAAACTGTTTTTT